In this sample, the clone carrying this TCR beta chain turned up a few times. The sample originates from a study of PD-L1 blockade in urothelial cancer. Time point here: peripheral blood 6 weeks after treatment start. Repertoires were generated with immunoSEQ multiplex PCR, while TCRdb's copy carries only in-frame clones and drops some. Of 25,000 to 30,000 clones in the sample, roughly 80% were seen once. The sample in question was PBMCs, obtained around atezolizumab (anti-PD-L1) treatment. The TCR sequence derives from a man aged 70-80 years with urothelial cancer.

CDR3: CASSSSPGAGANEQFF. In DNA form, the CDR3 reads TGTGCCAGCAGCTCATCCCCGGGAGCGGGAGCGAATGAGCAGTTCTTC. The chain links TRBV7-2 to TRBJ2-1, with 8 bases aligning to TRBD2. This CDR3 contains 16 residues. After removal of 4 bases from V and 7 bases from J, the junction contained 12 bases not matched to a gene. CDR1 and CDR2 (germline): SGHTA, FQGNSA.